Detailed here is one T cell receptor beta chain. What it recognizes is unknown. Listed TCR primers, together with previously described methods, were used for the bulk TCR libraries. TCRdb reanalysed the PCR reads using MiXCR and keeps one entry per CDR3 protein. The sample has 400,000 to 600,000 distinct CDR3 sequences; roughly 23% are singletons. The CDR3 is made up of 13 amino acids. CDR1 DFQATT and CDR2 SNEGSKA come from the germline V gene (reference sequence). Trimming pared 4 bases from V and 8 bases from J, leaving 15 bases between. Sorted inputs of roughly 17,000 to 1,100,000 cells, with 10%, 30% or 50% RNA, yielded naive CD8 libraries. These data come from a study of molecular identifiers for immune sequencing clone quantification. Study-wide findings and caveats: Beyond 20 RNA copies, clones held over 97% of effector molecules, compared with under 1% in naive cells. Underestimation of highly expanded clone sizes could arise where identical TCR molecules share a barcode.

Sequenced: naive CD8+ T cells from blood, with Jurkat cell RNA spiked in. The subset was: FACS-sorted CD8+CD4-CCR7+CD45RA+ naive T cells. The TCR originated in a human donor in good health. Some libraries in this study had Jurkat cell RNA spiked in. The chain joins TRBV20-1 to TRBJ2-1; a possible D gene is TRBD2 (6 bases). The CDR3 protein is CSAKTRGSDEQFF. The CDR3 DNA is TGCAGTGCTAAGACTAGAGGTAGTGATGAGCAGTTCTTC.